The 32 T cell receptor beta chains reported below all come from one sample, sequenced in a study of T cells after yellow fever vaccination. TCRdb redid the calling of the 5' RACE reads with MiXCR, one entry per CDR3 protein. The table lists some 260,000 distinct CDR3 sequences, around 4.9% of them singletons. Sequenced material: CD4+ T cells sorted from PBMCs, taken on the day of the yellow fever booster vaccination. These receptors all stem from a man younger than 30 who received the YFV17D yellow fever vaccine.

The chain links TRBV19 to TRBJ2-7; TRBD1 aligns across 9 bases. The CDR3 extends over 15 amino acids. V lost 2 bases and J lost 5; bases outside the gene matches: 7. Germline CDR1 and CDR2: LNHDA and SQIVND (reference sequence). CDR3: CASSITRTGDHEQYF. As DNA, the CDR3 is TGTGCCAGTAGTATAACGCGGACAGGGGACCACGAGCAGTACTTC.

The chain recombines TRBV20-1 with TRBJ1-5; D is uncertain. Between the trimmed V and J ends, which lost 2 bases and 4 bases, there was a span of 9 bases. Looked up from germline, CDR1 is DFQATT and CDR2 is SNEGSKA (reference sequence). This CDR3 contains 13 residues. The CDR3 coding sequence is TGCAGTGCTAGATTGTCCAGGAATCAGCCCCAGCATTTT. The encoded protein is CSARLSRNQPQHF.

J is TRBJ2-7 and V is TRBV7-2; 9 positions match TRBD1. This CDR3 region has 15 residues. J gave up 5 bases and V 5 bases, and 10 bases lay outside the gene matches. The germline V gene encodes CDR1 SGHTA and CDR2 FQGNSA. The CDR3 region is CASSVDRGVQDEQYV. DNA of the CDR3: TGTGCCAGCAGCGTCGACAGGGGGGTTCAGGACGAGCAGTACGTC.

This clonotype was detected a few times. The chain carries TRBV29-1 and TRBJ1-1; D call uncertain. Germline CDR1 is SQVTM and CDR2 is ANQGSEA. V was clipped by 6 bases and J by 0 bases, with 11 bases between them. The CDR3 runs to 13 residues. CDR3 sequence reads: CSVVVYMNTEAFF. CDR3 coding DNA: TGCAGCGTCGTAGTTTATATGAACACTGAAGCTTTCTTT.

The chain has TRBV20-1 and TRBJ2-2; D call uncertain. Trimming stripped 3 bases from V and 1 base from J, with 9 bases between. In germline, CDR1 is DFQATT, CDR2 SNEGSKA (reference sequence). The CDR3 runs 14 residues. The CDR3 reads CSASGTENTGELFF. The DNA for the CDR3 is TGCAGTGCTAGTGGTACAGAGAACACCGGGGAGCTGTTTTTT.

V and J are TRBV14 and TRBJ2-1; TRBD1 matches 7 bases. V lost 4 bases, J lost 10 bases, and 13 bases stayed unmatched. The germline gives CDR1 SGHDN, CDR2 FVKESK. There are 15 residues in the CDR3. In nucleotides, the CDR3 is TGTGCCAGCAGCCCCGTGCCGGGACAGCTCCAAGAGCAGTTCTTC. Its protein is CASSPVPGQLQEQFF.

This clonotype was recorded a few times. The chain is built from TRBV6-2 or TRBV6-3 and TRBJ2-5; D possibly corresponds to TRBD2 (6 bases). The V gene's germline CDR1 is MNHEY and CDR2 SVGEGT. The CDR3 has 15 residues. V was pared by 2 bases and J by 1 base, with 11 bases between. The CDR3 here is CASSYRRATQETQYF. The CDR3 DNA sequence: TGTGCCAGCAGTTACCGGAGGGCCACCCAAGAGACCCAGTACTTC.

This clonotype was detected many times. The CDR3 DNA reads as TGTGCCAGCAGCCCGCGTTACGGCAATCAGCCCCAGCATTTT. Translating gives CASSPRYGNQPQHF. The rearrangement links TRBV4-2 to TRBJ1-5; D is unclear. The CDR3 has 14 residues. Trimming left V 4 bases short and J 2 bases short, with 9 bases between. Germline V CDR1 and CDR2: LGHNA, YNFKEQ.

This clonotype was found many times. The chain couples TRBV7-9 to TRBJ1-2; D is undetermined. From germline, CDR1 is SEHNR and CDR2 FQNEAQ (reference sequence). This CDR3 has 13 residues. V shed 5 bases and J shed 8 bases, with 15 bases lying between them. The CDR3 reads CASSPQWLSGYTF. CDR3 DNA: TGTGCCAGCAGCCCTCAGTGGTTGTCCGGCTACACCTTC.

This clonotype has just a few counts. The genes are TRBV7-3 and TRBJ1-3; TRBD1 aligns across 7 bases. V lost 9 bases, J lost 2 bases, and 10 bases stayed unmatched. There are 15 residues in the CDR3. From germline, CDR1 is SGHTA and CDR2 FQGTGA. The CDR3 sequence: CASSIGDSTGNTIYF. In DNA, the CDR3 is TGTGCCAGTTCCATCGGGGACAGTACTGGAAACACCATATATTTT.

This clonotype was seen more than once but under ten times. The rearrangement joins TRBV25-1 to TRBJ1-4, with D unresolved. The CDR3 runs 16 residues. V was trimmed by 1 base and J by 7 bases, leaving 16 bases between them. Per germline, CDR1 MGHDK and CDR2 SYGVNS. This CDR3 reads CASSEFGRQTSEKLFF. The CDR3 DNA is TGTGCCAGCAGTGAATTCGGGCGGCAGACAAGTGAAAAACTGTTTTTT.

Ten or more counts support this clonotype. J is TRBJ1-2 and V is TRBV2, with 9 bases fitting TRBD1. Trimming took 6 bases from V and 2 from J; bases not matched to a gene: 13. CDR1 is SNHLY and CDR2 is FYNNEI in the germline V gene. This CDR3 spans 17 amino acids. The CDR3 DNA sequence: TGTGCCAGCAGACCGGGACAGGGAATCGCAAGGAACTATGGCTACACCTTC. Its translation is CASRPGQGIARNYGYTF.

This clonotype was found many times. The J gene is TRBJ1-2, the V gene TRBV29-1; D is uncertain. V dropped 4 bases and J dropped 7 bases, with 13 bases sitting between them. Germline V gene lookup returns CDR1 SQVTM and CDR2 ANQGSEA. The CDR3 spans 12 residues. This chain's CDR3 is CSVVVDLGGYTF. CDR3 DNA sequence: TGCAGCGTTGTAGTCGACCTGGGTGGCTACACCTTC.

This clonotype came up a few times. The chain couples TRBV20-1 to TRBJ2-7; a weak D match, TRBD1 (6 bases). Germline V CDR1 and CDR2: DFQATT, SNEGSKA (reference sequence). The CDR3 is 12 residues long. Deletions cut 6 bases from V and 3 bases from J, with 12 bases between. CDR3 in amino acids: CSAQQGNYEQYF. The CDR3 nucleotides are TGCAGTGCCCAACAGGGAAACTACGAGCAGTACTTC.

This chain joins TRBV20-1 and TRBJ2-5; 7 bases map to TRBD2. CDR1 is DFQATT and CDR2 is SNEGSKA in the germline V gene (reference sequence). After removal of 1 base from V and 4 bases from J, the junction contained 6 bases not matched to a gene. The CDR3 contains 14 residues. The CDR3 sequence: CSARVPGGRETQYF. CDR3 in DNA: TGCAGTGCTAGAGTGCCGGGAGGTCGAGAGACCCAGTACTTC.

In its sample, this clonotype was seen a few times. CDR3 coding DNA: TGCGCCAGCAGCTTGGTCAAAGAGACCCAGTACTTC. Translating gives CASSLVKETQYF. The chain joins TRBV5-1 to TRBJ2-5; D is undetermined. Germline V lookup: CDR1 SGHRS, CDR2 YFSETQ. CDR3 size: 12 residues. Trimming took 0 bases from V and 3 from J, leaving 3 bases between them.

The rearrangement joins TRBV28 to TRBJ2-7; 8 positions agree with TRBD2. This CDR3 is built from 13 residues. Germline CDR1 reads MDHEN; CDR2 reads SYDVKM. CDR3 coding DNA: TGTGCGACCGTAGCGGGGAGCCGCTACGAGCAGTACGTC. As protein: CATVAGSRYEQYV.

The genes are TRBV6-2 or TRBV6-3 and TRBJ2-2, with 9 bases aligning to TRBD1. The junction had 6 bases not matched to a gene; V was cut back by 10 bases and J by 6 bases. This CDR3 is 13 amino acids long. The germline gives CDR1 MNHEY, CDR2 SVGEGT. This chain's CDR3 is CATWDRESGELFF. The CDR3, as DNA: TGTGCCACCTGGGACAGGGAGTCCGGGGAGCTGTTTTTT.

The chain uses TRBV25-1 and TRBJ1-2; a weak D match, TRBD1 (6 bases). There are 12 residues in the CDR3. The germline V and J ends were trimmed by 5 bases and 5 bases, with 9 bases remaining between them. Germline values: CDR1 MGHDK, CDR2 SYGVNS. CDR3 loop: CASSTTGYGYTF. The CDR3 DNA sequence: TGTGCCAGCAGTACCACAGGGTATGGCTACACCTTC.

This clonotype has more than one count but fewer than ten. The J gene is TRBJ1-2, the V gene TRBV6-5; 7 positions match TRBD1. V was clipped by 4 bases and J by 7 bases; unmatched bases: 6. The CDR3 is 13 amino acids. Germline CDR1 MNHEY, CDR2 SVGAGI. Here the CDR3 reads CASSLSGDSGYTF. As DNA, the CDR3 is TGTGCCAGCAGTTTGTCCGGGGACAGTGGCTACACCTTC.

This clonotype has a handful of counts. V is TRBV20-1 and J is TRBJ2-5; TRBD2 matches at 8 bases. After removal of 4 bases from V and 2 bases from J, the junction contained 6 bases not matched to a gene. This CDR3 spans 14 amino acids. CDR1 and CDR2 (germline): DFQATT, SNEGSKA (reference sequence). The CDR3 DNA sequence: TGCAGTGCTAAAAACCGGGAGGGACAAGAGACCCAGTACTTC. Its protein product is CSAKNREGQETQYF.

This clonotype showed up just a few times. J is TRBJ1-2 and V is TRBV30, with 7 nucleotides matching TRBD1. J gave up 8 bases and V 6 bases, and 9 bases lay outside the gene matches. Germline V gives CDR1 GTSNPN, CDR2 SVGIG (reference sequence). The CDR3 has 12 residues. DNA of the CDR3: TGTGCCTGCCGAGAGACAGGGTACGGCTACACCTTC. Its protein product is CACRETGYGYTF. The full variable domain, its missing parts supplied by reference TRBV30 and TRBJ1-2, is SQTIHQWPATLVQPVGSPLSLECTVEGTSNPNLYWYRQAAGRGLQLLFYSVGIGQISSEVPQNLSASRPQDRQFILSSKKLLLSDSGFYLCACRETGYGYTFGSGTRLTVV.

This clonotype came up a few times. This chain uses TRBV29-1 with TRBJ2-3; D is possibly TRBD1 or TRBD2 (5 bases each). This CDR3 spans 14 amino acids. Germline CDR1 SQVTM, CDR2 ANQGSEA. Trimming took off 3 bases at V and 5 bases at J, with 15 bases between the two ends. CDR3 nucleotides: TGCAGCGTTGACCAGGGAGTAGGATTAGATACGCAGTATTTT. Its translation: CSVDQGVGLDTQYF.

V gene TRBV5-1 combines with J gene TRBJ2-2, with D perhaps assigned TRBD1 or TRBD2 (5 bases each). The V and J ends lost 3 bases and 4 bases respectively, with 7 bases between them. Germline CDR1 SGHRS, CDR2 YFSETQ. The CDR3 runs to 13 residues. For the CDR3, the DNA is TGCGCCAGCAGCTGGGGACCCACCGGGGAGCTGTTTTTT. This gives the protein CASSWGPTGELFF.

This clonotype appeared a few times. The DNA is omitted, as the CDR3 cannot be located on it reliably, and the CDR3 follows TCRdb's listing. The chain combines TRBV21-1 with TRBJ2-3. TRBV21-1 is marked as a pseudogene. The CDR3 is 14 residues long, counting both termini. The CDR3 spells CALIWGPGTDTQYF.

The chain links TRBV20-1 to TRBJ2-3; 10 bases line up with TRBD2. The V gene end was trimmed by 4 bases and the J gene end by 5 bases; junction bases not matched to a gene: 12. Looked up from germline, CDR1 is DFQATT and CDR2 is SNEGSKA (reference sequence). This CDR3 contains 16 residues. The CDR3 is CSATGHPSGGLDTQYF. The DNA of the CDR3 is TGCAGTGCTACCGGCCACCCTAGCGGGGGACTAGATACGCAGTATTTT.

About this clonotype itself: Possible read error: a much larger clone is one base away. The chain has TRBV4-3 and TRBJ2-3; 8 nucleotides match TRBD2. V was pared by 3 bases and J by 9 bases, with 11 bases of the junction left unmatched. The germline V gene encodes CDR1 LGHNA and CDR2 YSLEER. The CDR3 is 15 residues long. For the CDR3, the DNA is TGCGCCAGCAGCCAGCTAGCGGGCCGCCCCCAAACGCAGTATTTT. Residues: CASSQLAGRPQTQYF.

This clonotype was counted ten times or more. The rearrangement joins TRBV7-3 to TRBJ2-5, with D hard to call. V shed 1 base and J shed 2 bases, with 5 bases lying between them. The CDR3 length is 13 residues. The germline V gene encodes CDR1 SGHTA and CDR2 FQGTGA. As DNA, the CDR3 is TGTGCCAGCAGCTTAAGTCAGCAAGAGACCCAGTACTTC. Residues: CASSLSQQETQYF.

The V gene is TRBV11-2, the J gene TRBJ1-2; D not resolved. Germline V lookup: CDR1 SGHAT, CDR2 FQNNGV. V lost 6 bases and J 8 bases, leaving 16 bases between the germline ends. The CDR3 extends over 13 amino acids. CDR3 DNA sequence: TGTGCCAGCAGTCCTGGCCGGGGAGTAGGCTACACCTTC. It is translated as CASSPGRGVGYTF.

This clonotype has ten or more counts. The chain uses TRBV4-3 and TRBJ1-1; D perhaps matches TRBD1 (5 bases). Per germline, CDR1 LGHNA and CDR2 YSLEER. The CDR3 length is 12 residues. V lost 0 bases and J lost 11, with 10 bases in between. DNA of the CDR3: TGCGCCAGCAGCCAAGATGGGGGAGGCGCTTTCTTT. It encodes CASSQDGGGAFF.

This clonotype was counted only a few times. The chain is built from TRBV29-1 and TRBJ1-1; D possibly corresponds to TRBD1 (6 bases). Germline values: CDR1 SQVTM, CDR2 ANQGSEA. The CDR3 consists of 13 residues. The CDR3 nucleotides are TGCACCAGTTCGGGGGCCTCGGGTACTGAAGCTTTCTTT. This codes for CTSSGASGTEAFF.

With respect to this clonotype: A junction end diverges from the germline sequence, so it may reflect a read error. This sequence joins TRBV9 and TRBJ2-6, with D tentatively TRBD1 (6 bases). CDR3 length equals 15 residues. The germline CDR1 and CDR2 sequences are SGDLS and YYNGEE. DNA of the CDR3: TGTGCCAGCAGCGGACAGGCCGCTGGAGCCAACGTCCTGACTTTC. Translating it yields CASSGQAAGANVLTF.